This T cell receptor (beta chain) came from a study of blood T cells in healthy people across ages. Findings and limits, study-wide: Estimated diversity across one million T cells was deemed an underestimate.

Sample-barcoded 5' priming and a J-beta primer mix drove a second PCR of roughly 7 to 11 cycles. The template-switch adaptor, which had 12 random nucleotides, put a tag on each cDNA molecule. From each sample, at least 2.5 million paired-end reads containing CDR3 were obtained. TCRdb reprocessed the 5' RACE reads via MiXCR and lists one record per CDR3 protein. The sample records approximately 1,000,000 distinct CDR3 sequences, under 45% being singletons. Total RNA extracted from each sample amounted to at least 5.5 micrograms. The germline V gene has CDR1 SGDLS and CDR2 YYNGEE. V was shortened by 3 bases and J by 5 bases, with 18 bases between the two germline ends. This CDR3 spans 15 amino acids. Comments on this clonotype: Its antigen is not known.

The receptor's source is a woman aged 60-75 years in good health. Sequenced sample: blood. This sequence joins TRBV9 and TRBJ2-7; TRBD2 is a possible D gene (7 bases). The chain's CDR3 is CASSGEGGVGDEQYF. CDR3 sequence (DNA): TGTGCCAGCAGCGGAGAAGGGGGGGTCGGAGACGAGCAGTACTTC.